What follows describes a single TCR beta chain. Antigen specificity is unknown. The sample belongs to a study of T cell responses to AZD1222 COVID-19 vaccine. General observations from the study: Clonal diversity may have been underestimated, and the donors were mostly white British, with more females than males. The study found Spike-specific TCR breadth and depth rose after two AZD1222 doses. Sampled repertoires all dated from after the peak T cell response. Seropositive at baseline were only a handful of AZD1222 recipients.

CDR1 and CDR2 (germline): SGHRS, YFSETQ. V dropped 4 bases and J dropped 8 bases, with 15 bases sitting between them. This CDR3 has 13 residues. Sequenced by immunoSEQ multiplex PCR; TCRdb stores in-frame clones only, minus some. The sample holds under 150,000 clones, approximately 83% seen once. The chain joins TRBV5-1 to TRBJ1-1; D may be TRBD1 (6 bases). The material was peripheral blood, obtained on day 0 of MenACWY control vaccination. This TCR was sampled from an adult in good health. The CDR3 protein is CASSPMPGTEAFF. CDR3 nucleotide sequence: TGCGCCAGCAGCCCGATGCCCGGGACAGAAGCTTTCTTT.